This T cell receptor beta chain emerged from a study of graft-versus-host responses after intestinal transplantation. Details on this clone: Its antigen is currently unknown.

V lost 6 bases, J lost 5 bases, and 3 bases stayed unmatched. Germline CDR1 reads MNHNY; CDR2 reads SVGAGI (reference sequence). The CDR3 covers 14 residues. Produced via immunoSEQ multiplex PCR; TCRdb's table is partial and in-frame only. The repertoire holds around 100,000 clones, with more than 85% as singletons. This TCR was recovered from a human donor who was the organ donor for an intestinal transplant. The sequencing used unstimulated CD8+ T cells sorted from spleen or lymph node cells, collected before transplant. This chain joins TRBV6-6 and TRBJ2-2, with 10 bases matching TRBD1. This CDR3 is CASSPGQGTGELFF. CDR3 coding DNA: TGTGCCAGCAGCCCGGGACAGGGGACCGGGGAGCTGTTTTTT.